The 8 T cell receptor beta chains presented below share a single source sample, sequenced in a study of T cell responses to AZD1222 COVID-19 vaccine. Using immunoSEQ multiplex PCR, the repertoire was profiled, and TCRdb retains in-frame clones only, with some absent. The table records 170,000 or so clones, around 93% of them present only once. The specimen comprised peripheral blood, sampled 28 days after the second dose of the MenACWY control vaccine. These receptors all stem from an adult who received the MenACWY meningococcal vaccine as a control.

The chain is built from TRBV6-2 or TRBV6-3 and TRBJ2-3, with 9 bases matching TRBD2. The germline V gene has CDR1 MNHEY and CDR2 SVGEGT. The trim removed 2 bases at V and 5 bases at J, leaving 8 bases unmatched. This CDR3 contains 16 residues. The CDR3 spells CASSYLGAGGIDTQYF. The CDR3 bases are TGTGCCAGCAGTTACCTCGGAGCGGGGGGAATAGATACGCAGTATTTT.

The rearrangement uses TRBV28 and TRBJ1-3; D perhaps matches TRBD1 (6 bases). The CDR3 spans 16 residues. Trimming stripped 3 bases from V and 4 bases from J, with 16 bases between. Looked up from germline, CDR1 is MDHEN and CDR2 is SYDVKM. CDR3 protein: CASSLAALGGGNTIYF. The CDR3 nucleotides read TGTGCCAGCAGTTTGGCGGCTCTAGGGGGAGGAAACACCATATATTTT.

CDR3 in amino acids: CASSQAGTGNSPLHF. CDR3 coding DNA: TGTGCCAGCAGCCAGGCGGGGACAGGGAATTCACCCCTCCACTTT. The V gene is TRBV3-1 (or the pseudogene TRBV3-2), the J gene TRBJ1-6; 9 nucleotides line up with TRBD1. Trimming took 3 bases from V and 7 from J; bases not matched to a gene: 4. Looked up from germline, CDR1 is LGHDT and CDR2 is YNNKEL (reference sequence). This CDR3 region has 15 residues.

The chain uses TRBV19 and TRBJ2-2; D ambiguous. Germline V lookup: CDR1 LNHDA, CDR2 SQIVND (reference sequence). This CDR3 spans 16 amino acids. Trimming took 6 bases from V and 6 from J, leaving 20 bases between them. Here the CDR3 reads CASSLTSSRASGELFF. The CDR3 DNA reads TGTGCCAGTAGCCTTACTTCGTCTCGCGCATCCGGGGAGCTGTTTTTT.

V gene TRBV2 combines with J gene TRBJ2-7; TRBD1 aligns across 9 bases. Germline trimming cut 6 bases from V and 1 base from J; bases unmatched to any gene: 4. CDR3 length: 14 amino acids. In germline, CDR1 is SNHLY, CDR2 FYNNEI. CDR3 DNA sequence: TGTGCCAGCAGAGACAGGGGGGCGTCCTACGAGCAGTACTTC. Amino acid sequence: CASRDRGASYEQYF.

The chain couples TRBV25-1 to TRBJ1-6; D not certain. The CDR3 covers 14 residues. With 8 bases removed from V and 1 base from J, the gap between germline ends came to 9 bases. Germline loops: CDR1 MGHDK, CDR2 SYGVNS. In DNA form, the CDR3 reads TGTGCCAGCTCGAGCTCATCCTATAATTCACCCCTCCACTTT. Amino acids: CASSSSSYNSPLHF.

The chain has TRBV28 and TRBJ2-1; 8 bases agree with TRBD1. CDR3 length: 17 residues. CDR1 MDHEN and CDR2 SYDVKM come from the germline V gene. J gave up 8 bases and V 5 bases, and 17 bases lay outside the gene matches. In nucleotides, the CDR3 is TGTGCCAGCAGTCCAATCCGCTCCCTAGGACAGGGACATGAGCAGTTCTTC. This sequence encodes CASSPIRSLGQGHEQFF.

This chain uses TRBV5-1 with TRBJ1-6; D remains unclear. V was trimmed by 4 bases and J by 7 bases, leaving 15 bases between them. The CDR3 loop spans 15 amino acids. In germline, CDR1 is SGHRS, CDR2 YFSETQ. In DNA, the CDR3 is TGCGCCAGCAGCCTGACTGTCACCTTAAATTCACCCCTCCACTTT. Translating it yields CASSLTVTLNSPLHF.